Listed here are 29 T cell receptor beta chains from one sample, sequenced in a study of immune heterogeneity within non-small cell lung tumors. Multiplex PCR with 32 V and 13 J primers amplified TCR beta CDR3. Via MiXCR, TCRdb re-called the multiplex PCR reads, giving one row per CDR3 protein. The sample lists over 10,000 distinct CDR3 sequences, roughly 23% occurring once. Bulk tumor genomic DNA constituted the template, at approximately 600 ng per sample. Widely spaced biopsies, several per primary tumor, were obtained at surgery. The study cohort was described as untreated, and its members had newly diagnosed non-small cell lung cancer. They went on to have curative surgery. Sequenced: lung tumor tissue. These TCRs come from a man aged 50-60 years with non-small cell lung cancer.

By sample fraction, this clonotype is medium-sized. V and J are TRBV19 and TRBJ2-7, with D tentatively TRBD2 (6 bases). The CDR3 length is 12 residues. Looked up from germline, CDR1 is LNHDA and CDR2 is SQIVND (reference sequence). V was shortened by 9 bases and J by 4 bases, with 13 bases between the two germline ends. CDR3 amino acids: CASSGRGYEQYF. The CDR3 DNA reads TGTGCCAGCAGCGGCCGGGGGTACGAGCAGTACTTC.

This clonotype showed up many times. CDR3 residues: CASSVGGDSNQPQHF. The CDR3 coding sequence is TGTGCCAGCAGCGTAGGAGGGGACTCGAATCAGCCCCAGCATTTT. This chain connects TRBV9 to TRBJ1-5; perhaps TRBD1 as D (5 bases). The CDR3 spans 15 residues. V was cut by 0 bases and J by 4 bases, with 11 bases left in between. Germline V gene data show CDR1 as SGDLS and CDR2 as YYNGEE.

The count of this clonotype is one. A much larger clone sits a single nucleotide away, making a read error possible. Here the CDR3 DNA reads TGTGCCCGGAGGGAAGCGTCAGGGGGTACTGGGACTGAAGCTTTCTTT. Its translation: CARREASGGTGTEAFF. The chain recombines TRBV30 with TRBJ1-1; 7 positions agree with TRBD1. CDR1 and CDR2 (germline): GTSNPN, SVGIG (reference sequence). The CDR3 loop spans 16 amino acids.

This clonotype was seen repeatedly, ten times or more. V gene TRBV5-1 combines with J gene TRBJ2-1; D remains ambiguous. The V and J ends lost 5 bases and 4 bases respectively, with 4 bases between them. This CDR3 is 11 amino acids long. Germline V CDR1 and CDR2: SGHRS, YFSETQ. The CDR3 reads CASSYYNEQFF. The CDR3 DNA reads TGCGCCAGCAGTTATTACAATGAGCAGTTCTTC.

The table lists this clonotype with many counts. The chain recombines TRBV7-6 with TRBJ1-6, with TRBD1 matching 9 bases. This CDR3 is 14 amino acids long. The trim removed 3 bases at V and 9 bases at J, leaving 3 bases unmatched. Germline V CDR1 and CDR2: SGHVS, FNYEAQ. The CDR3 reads CASSLGQGVSPLHF. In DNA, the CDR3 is TGTGCCAGCAGCTTGGGACAGGGTGTTTCACCCCTCCACTTT.

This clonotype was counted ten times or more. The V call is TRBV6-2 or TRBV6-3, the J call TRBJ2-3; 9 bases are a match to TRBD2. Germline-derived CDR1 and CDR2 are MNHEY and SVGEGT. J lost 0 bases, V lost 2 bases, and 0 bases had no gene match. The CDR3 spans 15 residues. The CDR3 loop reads CASSYTSGSTDTQYF. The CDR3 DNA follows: TGTGCCAGCAGTTACACTAGCGGGAGCACAGATACGCAGTATTTT.

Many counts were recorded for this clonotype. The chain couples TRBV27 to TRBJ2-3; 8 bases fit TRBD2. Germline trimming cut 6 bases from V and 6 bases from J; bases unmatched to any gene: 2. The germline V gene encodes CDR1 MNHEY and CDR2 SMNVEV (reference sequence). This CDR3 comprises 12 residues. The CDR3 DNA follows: TGTGCCAGCAGGCCGGGGGGGGATACGCAGTATTTT. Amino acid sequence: CASRPGGDTQYF.

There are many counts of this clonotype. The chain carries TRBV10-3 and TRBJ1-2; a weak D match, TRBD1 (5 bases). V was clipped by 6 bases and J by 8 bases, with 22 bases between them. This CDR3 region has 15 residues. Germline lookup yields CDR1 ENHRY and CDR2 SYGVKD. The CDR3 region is CAIRQETAQLTGYTF. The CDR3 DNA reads TGTGCCATCAGACAGGAAACGGCGCAGCTTACGGGCTACACCTTC.

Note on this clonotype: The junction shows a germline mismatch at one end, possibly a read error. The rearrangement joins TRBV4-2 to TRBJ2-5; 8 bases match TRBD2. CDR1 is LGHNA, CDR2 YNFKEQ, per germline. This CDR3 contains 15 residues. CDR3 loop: CASSQDRGGQESQYF. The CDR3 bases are TGTGCCAGCAGCCAAGATCGGGGGGGCCAAGAGTCCCAGTACTTC.

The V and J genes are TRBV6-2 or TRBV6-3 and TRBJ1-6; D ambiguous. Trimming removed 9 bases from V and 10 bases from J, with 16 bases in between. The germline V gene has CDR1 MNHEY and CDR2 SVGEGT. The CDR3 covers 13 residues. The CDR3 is CASVSEGYSPLHF. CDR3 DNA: TGTGCCAGTGTTTCGGAGGGCTACTCACCCCTCCACTTT.

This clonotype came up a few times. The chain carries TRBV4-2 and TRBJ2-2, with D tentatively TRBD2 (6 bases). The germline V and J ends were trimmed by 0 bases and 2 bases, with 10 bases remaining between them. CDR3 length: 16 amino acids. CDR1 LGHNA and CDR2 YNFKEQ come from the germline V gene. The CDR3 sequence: CASSQEAGANTGELFF. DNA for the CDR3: TGTGCCAGCAGCCAAGAAGCGGGCGCTAACACCGGGGAGCTGTTTTTT.

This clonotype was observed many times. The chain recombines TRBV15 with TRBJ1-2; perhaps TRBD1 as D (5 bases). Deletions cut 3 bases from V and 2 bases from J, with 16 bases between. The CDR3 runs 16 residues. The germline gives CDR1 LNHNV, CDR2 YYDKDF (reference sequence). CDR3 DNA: TGTGCCACCAGCAGCCACTTCTTCGGGGGGAACTATGGCTACACCTTC. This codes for CATSSHFFGGNYGYTF.

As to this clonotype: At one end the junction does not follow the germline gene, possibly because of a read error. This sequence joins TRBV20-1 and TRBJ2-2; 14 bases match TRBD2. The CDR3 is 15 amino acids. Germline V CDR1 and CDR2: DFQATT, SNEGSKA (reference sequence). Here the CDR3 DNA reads TGCAGTGCTAGACCTGGACTAGCGGGAGGCGGGGAGCTGGTTTTT. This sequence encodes CSARPGLAGGGELVF.

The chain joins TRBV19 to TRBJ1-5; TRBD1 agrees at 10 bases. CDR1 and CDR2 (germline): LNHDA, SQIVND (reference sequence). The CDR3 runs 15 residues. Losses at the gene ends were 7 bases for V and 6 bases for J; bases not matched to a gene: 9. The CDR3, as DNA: TGTGCCAGTAATAAGGGACAGGGGATCGGTCAGCCCCAGCATTTT. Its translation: CASNKGQGIGQPQHF.

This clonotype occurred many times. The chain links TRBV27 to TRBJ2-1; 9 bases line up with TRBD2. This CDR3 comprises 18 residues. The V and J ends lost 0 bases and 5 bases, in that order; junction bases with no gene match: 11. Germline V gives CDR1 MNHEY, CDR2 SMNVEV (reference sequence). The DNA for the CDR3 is TGTGCCAGCAGTTTATCCCTCATTGTAGCGGGAGTTAACAATGAGCAGTTCTTC. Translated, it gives CASSLSLIVAGVNNEQFF.

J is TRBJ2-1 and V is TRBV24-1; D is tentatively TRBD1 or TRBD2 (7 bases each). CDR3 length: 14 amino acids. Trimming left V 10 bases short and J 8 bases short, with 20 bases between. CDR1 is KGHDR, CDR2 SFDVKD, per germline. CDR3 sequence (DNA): TGTGCCACTATGGATCCAGGGGGGGCCGATGAGCAGTTCTTC. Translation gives CATMDPGGADEQFF.

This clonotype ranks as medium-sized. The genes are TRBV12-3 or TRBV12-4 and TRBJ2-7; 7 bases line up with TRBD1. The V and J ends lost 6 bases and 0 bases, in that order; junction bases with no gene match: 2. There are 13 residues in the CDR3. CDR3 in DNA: TGTGCCAGCAGGGGGGACAGCTCCTACGAGCAGTACTTC. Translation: CASRGDSSYEQYF.

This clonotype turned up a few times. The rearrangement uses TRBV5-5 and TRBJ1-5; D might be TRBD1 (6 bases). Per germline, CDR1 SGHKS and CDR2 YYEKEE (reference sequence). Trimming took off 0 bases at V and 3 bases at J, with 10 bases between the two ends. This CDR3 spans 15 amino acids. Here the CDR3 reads CASSLGQVANQPQHF. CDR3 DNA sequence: TGTGCCAGCAGCTTGGGACAGGTCGCCAATCAGCCCCAGCATTTT.

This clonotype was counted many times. This CDR3 is CAWSVLRPRDRINNEQFF. Here the CDR3 DNA reads TGTGCCTGGAGTGTACTCCGGCCGCGGGACAGGATTAACAATGAGCAGTTCTTC. The genes are TRBV30 and TRBJ2-1; TRBD1 aligns across 8 bases. CDR1 and CDR2 from the germline V gene are GTSNPN and SVGIG (reference sequence). The CDR3 length is 18 residues. Trimming removed 0 bases from V and 5 bases from J; junction bases left unmatched: 15.

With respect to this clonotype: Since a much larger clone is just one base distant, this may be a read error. The CDR3 DNA sequence: TGTGCCAACAGGCGACTAGCGGCCAACTCAGATACGCAGTATTTT. Its translation is CANRRLAANSDTQYF. The chain uses TRBV28 and TRBJ2-3; TRBD2 matches 9 bases. Trimming at V came to 10 bases and at J to 4 bases, leaving 12 bases not matched to a gene. The CDR3 is 15 amino acids. CDR1 is MDHEN and CDR2 is SYDVKM in the germline V gene. Based on the CDR3 plus reference TRBV28 and TRBJ2-3, the full variable domain is DVKVTQSSRYLVKRTGEKVFLECVQDMDHENMFWYRQDPGLGLRLIYFSYDVKMKEKGDIPEGYSVSREKKERFSLILESASTNQTSMYLCANRRLAANSDTQYFGPGTRLTVL.

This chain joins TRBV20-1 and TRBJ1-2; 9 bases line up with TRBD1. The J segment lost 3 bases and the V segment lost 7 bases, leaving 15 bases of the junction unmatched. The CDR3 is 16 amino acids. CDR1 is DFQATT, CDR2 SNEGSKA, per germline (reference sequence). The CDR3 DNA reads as TGCAGTGATAGGAGTCCCCAACAGGGGGCGCACTATGGCTACACCTTC. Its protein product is CSDRSPQQGAHYGYTF.

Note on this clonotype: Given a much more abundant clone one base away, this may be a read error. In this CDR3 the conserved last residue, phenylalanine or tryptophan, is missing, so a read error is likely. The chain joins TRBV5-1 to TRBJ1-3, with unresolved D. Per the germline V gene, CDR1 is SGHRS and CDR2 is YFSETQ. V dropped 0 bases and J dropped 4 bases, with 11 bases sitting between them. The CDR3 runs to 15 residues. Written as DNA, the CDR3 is TGCGCCAGCAGCTTGGGGACGGCGGGAGGAAACACCATATATTCT. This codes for CASSLGTAGGNTIYS.

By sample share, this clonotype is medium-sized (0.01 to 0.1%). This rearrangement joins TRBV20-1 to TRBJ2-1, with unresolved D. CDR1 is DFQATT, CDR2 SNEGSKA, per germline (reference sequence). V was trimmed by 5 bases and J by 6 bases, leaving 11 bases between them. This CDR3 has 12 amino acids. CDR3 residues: CSAPASSNEQFF. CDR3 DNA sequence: TGCAGTGCTCCGGCTAGTAGCAATGAGCAGTTCTTC.

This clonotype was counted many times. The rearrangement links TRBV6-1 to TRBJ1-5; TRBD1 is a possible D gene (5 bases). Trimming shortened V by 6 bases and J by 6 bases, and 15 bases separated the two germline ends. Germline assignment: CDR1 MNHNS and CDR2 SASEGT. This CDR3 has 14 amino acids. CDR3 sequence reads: CASSPGRDLQPQHF. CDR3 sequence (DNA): TGTGCCAGCAGCCCTGGCAGGGATCTTCAGCCCCAGCATTTT.

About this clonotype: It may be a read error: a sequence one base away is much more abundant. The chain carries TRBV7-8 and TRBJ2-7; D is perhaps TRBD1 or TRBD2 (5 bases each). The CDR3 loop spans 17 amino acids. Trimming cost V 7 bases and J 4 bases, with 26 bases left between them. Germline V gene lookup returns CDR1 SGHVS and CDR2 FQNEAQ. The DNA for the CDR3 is TGTGCCAGCAACTACACGACACCGGGACCCCGGGGTTACGAGCAGTACTTC. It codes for CASNYTTPGPRGYEQYF.

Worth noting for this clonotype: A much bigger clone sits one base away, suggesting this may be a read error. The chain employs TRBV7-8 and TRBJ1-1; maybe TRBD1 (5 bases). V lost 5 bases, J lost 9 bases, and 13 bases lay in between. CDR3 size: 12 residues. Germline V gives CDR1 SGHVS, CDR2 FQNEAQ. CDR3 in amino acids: CASSQRGVKAFF. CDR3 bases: TGTGCCAGCAGCCAGCGGGGGGTCAAAGCTTTCTTT.

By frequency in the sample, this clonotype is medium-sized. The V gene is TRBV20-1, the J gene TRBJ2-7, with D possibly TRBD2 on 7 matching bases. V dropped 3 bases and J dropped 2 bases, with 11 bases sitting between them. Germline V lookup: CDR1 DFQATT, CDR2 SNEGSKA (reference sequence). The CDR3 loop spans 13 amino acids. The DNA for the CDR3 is TGCAGTGCTAGCCGAGGGGGGGCCTACGAGCAGTACTTC. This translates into CSASRGGAYEQYF.

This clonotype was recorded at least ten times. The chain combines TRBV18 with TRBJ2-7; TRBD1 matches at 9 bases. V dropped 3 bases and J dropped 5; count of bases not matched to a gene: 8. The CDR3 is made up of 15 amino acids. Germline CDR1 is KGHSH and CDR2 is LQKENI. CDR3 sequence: CASSPDHRTGDEQYF. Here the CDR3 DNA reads TGTGCCAGCTCACCGGACCATCGGACAGGGGACGAGCAGTACTTC.

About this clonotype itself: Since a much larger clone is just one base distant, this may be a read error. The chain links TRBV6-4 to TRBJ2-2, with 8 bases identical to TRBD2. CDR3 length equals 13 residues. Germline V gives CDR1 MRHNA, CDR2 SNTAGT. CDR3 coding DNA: TGTGCCAGCAGTGGGACTAGCACCGTGGAGCTGTTTTTT. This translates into CASSGTSTVELFF.